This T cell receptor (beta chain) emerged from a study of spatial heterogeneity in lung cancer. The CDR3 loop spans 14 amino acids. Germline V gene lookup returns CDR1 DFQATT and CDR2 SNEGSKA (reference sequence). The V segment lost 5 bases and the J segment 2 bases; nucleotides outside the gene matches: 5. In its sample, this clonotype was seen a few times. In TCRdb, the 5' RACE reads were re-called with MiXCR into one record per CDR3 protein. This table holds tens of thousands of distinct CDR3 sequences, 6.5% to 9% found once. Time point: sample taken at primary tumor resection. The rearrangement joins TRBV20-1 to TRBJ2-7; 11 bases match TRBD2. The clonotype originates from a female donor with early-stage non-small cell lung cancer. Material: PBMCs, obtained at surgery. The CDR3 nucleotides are TGCAGTGCTCTTAGCGGGGGGGCTCCCTACGAGCAGTACTTC. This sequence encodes CSALSGGAPYEQYF.